Below, one T cell receptor (beta chain) is given with its context. As handled by the study authors: Amplifying reference gene primers gave estimates of nucleated cell counts. Assay used: immunoSEQ multiplex PCR; TCRdb lists only in-frame clones, some missing. The V and J calls and the clone size are those of that table, but D and trimming were determined from the DNA. The sample holds roughly 120,000 clones; roughly three quarters are singletons and the top ten take over 6.5%. This entry belongs to a study of blood T cell repertoires in COVID-19. Study in general: COVID-19 samples from acute and convalescent phases originated in the United States, Italy and Spain. The analysed material was cDNA or gDNA that came from T cells, B-cell-depleted T cells, or PBMCs.

Sequencing was performed on peripheral blood. This clonotype was obtained from a human donor in a cohort sampled during active COVID-19.

The chain's CDR3 is CASSPGEVLAMTGELFF. In nucleotides, the CDR3 is TGTGCCAGCTCACCCGGAGAGGTCCTAGCGATGACCGGGGAGCTGTTTTTT. The chain combines TRBV18 with TRBJ2-2; possibly TRBD2 for D (6 bases). Germline CDR1 and CDR2: KGHSH and LQKENI. The CDR3 consists of 17 residues. Trimming shortened V by 3 bases and J by 5 bases, and 19 bases separated the two germline ends.